Listed here is a single T cell receptor beta chain. Its antigen is as yet unknown. The treatment was: some 20 received Ad26.COV2.S at low or high dose, single or two shots; roughly five received placebo; per-sample allocation not given. Material that was analyzed had been drawn on day 63 after the first vaccine or placebo injection. The data are from a study of Ad26.COV2.S vaccination and SARS-CoV-2 variants. Whole-study findings and limits: People who got the vaccine or the placebo had similar non-spike TCR breadth.

Generated by immunoSEQ multiplex PCR, the TCRdb table keeps only in-frame clones and is missing some. Here the sample spans some 330,000 clones, approximately 87% being singletons. The CDR3 extends over 14 amino acids. Germline V lookup: CDR1 GTSNPN, CDR2 SVGIG (reference sequence). With V trimmed by 3 bases and J by 3 bases, 7 bases remained unmatched. The sample consisted of peripheral blood, taken in a trial of Ad26.COV2.S vaccine versus placebo. The TCR originated in a person between 18 and 60 years old who received the Ad26.COV2.S COVID-19 vaccine or a placebo. This chain uses TRBV30 with TRBJ1-1; 7 nucleotides line up with TRBD1. This CDR3 reads CAWSVPTGDTEAFF. The CDR3, as DNA: TGTGCCTGGAGCGTTCCCACAGGGGACACTGAAGCTTTCTTT.